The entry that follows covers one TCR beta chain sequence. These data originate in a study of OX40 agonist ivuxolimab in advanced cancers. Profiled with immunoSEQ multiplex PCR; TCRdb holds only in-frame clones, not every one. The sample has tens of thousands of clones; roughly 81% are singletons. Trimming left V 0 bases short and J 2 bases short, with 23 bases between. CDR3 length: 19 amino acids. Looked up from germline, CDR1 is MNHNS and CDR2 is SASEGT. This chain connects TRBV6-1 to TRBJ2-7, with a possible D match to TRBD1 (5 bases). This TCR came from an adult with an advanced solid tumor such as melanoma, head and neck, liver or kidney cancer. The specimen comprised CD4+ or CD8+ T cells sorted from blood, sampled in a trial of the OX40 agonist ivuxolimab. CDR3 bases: TGTGCCAGCAGTGAAGCGCTAATGGGTCGGGCAGGGCGCGCCTACGAGCAGTACTTC. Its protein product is CASSEALMGRAGRAYEQYF.